The TCR beta chain described here comes from a study of blood T cell repertoires in COVID-19. Profiled with immunoSEQ multiplex PCR; TCRdb holds only in-frame clones, not every one. This sample has around 98,000 clones; 82% occur once, and the top ten carry 9.5% to 13%. The CDR3 has 15 amino acids. The V and J ends lost 1 base and 8 bases, in that order; junction bases with no gene match: 8. Germline CDR1 is LGHDT and CDR2 is YNNKEL (reference sequence). What was sequenced was peripheral blood. The receptor was isolated from a man between 65 and 85 years old with active or convalescent COVID-19. The J gene is TRBJ2-1, the V gene TRBV3-1 (or the pseudogene TRBV3-2); 7 positions agree with TRBD1. This CDR3 is CASSQANRQGDEQFF. In DNA form, the CDR3 reads TGTGCCAGCAGCCAAGCCAACAGACAGGGCGATGAGCAGTTCTTC.